One sample yielded the 3 T cell receptor beta chains listed below, sequenced in a study of chemoradiotherapy in HPV16-positive cancers. Some clones are missing from TCRdb's copy, which holds only in-frame ones; the method was immunoSEQ multiplex PCR. In the table there are approximately 32,000 clones, around 80% of which are singletons. This specimen consisted of blood, obtained from a patient who underwent chemoradiotherapy. These receptors were collected from a human donor with HPV-associated anogenital cancer.

The chain couples TRBV9 to TRBJ2-2, with D perhaps matching TRBD2 (6 bases). Germline V gene data show CDR1 as SGDLS and CDR2 as YYNGEE. V was shortened by 0 bases and J by 3 bases, with 6 bases between the two germline ends. The CDR3 has 14 residues. The CDR3 nucleotides read TGTGCCAGCAGCGTAGGGGGGGACACCGGGGAGCTGTTTTTT. It is translated as CASSVGGDTGELFF.

The J gene is TRBJ2-4, the V gene TRBV6-6, with D perhaps matching TRBD1 (6 bases). From germline, CDR1 is MNHNY and CDR2 SVGAGI (reference sequence). The CDR3 totals 13 residues. V was clipped by 0 bases and J by 6 bases, with 6 bases between them. The CDR3 here is CASSYSDRNIQYF. The CDR3 nucleotides are TGTGCCAGCAGTTACTCGGACAGAAACATTCAGTACTTC.

This chain links TRBV9 with TRBJ2-1, with D possibly matching TRBD1 (5 bases). Germline V lookup: CDR1 SGDLS, CDR2 YYNGEE. Trimming took off 4 bases at V and 6 bases at J, with 17 bases between the two ends. This CDR3 is built from 15 residues. CDR3 amino acids: CASSRSGTTGNEQFF. CDR3 bases: TGTGCCAGCAGCCGCTCTGGAACTACAGGCAATGAGCAGTTCTTC. Complete variable domain (other parts from reference TRBV9 and TRBJ2-1): DSGVTQTPKHLITATGQRVTLRCSPRSGDLSVYWYQQSLDQGLQFLIQYYNGEERAKGNILERFSAQQFPDLHSELNLSSLELGDSALYFCASSRSGTTGNEQFFGPGTRLTVL.